This T cell receptor (beta chain) was documented in a study of identical twins. V shed 5 bases and J 0 bases; nucleotides not matched to a gene: 7. Germline V CDR1 and CDR2: DFQATT, SNEGSKA (reference sequence). The CDR3 length is 16 residues. TCRdb recomputed calls from the 5' RACE reads with MiXCR, one row per CDR3 protein. The sample contains around 1.7 million distinct CDR3 sequences, 32% of which appear only once. Findings and limits, study-wide: Fewer insertions marked abundant cord blood beta clonotypes; young adult naive trended weakly, memory not at all. Findings came from cross-sectional statistics, without long-term follow-up of donors. Out-of-frame alpha sequences that twins shared showed excess low generation probability. Weaker excess twin sharing was observed in beta out-of-frame sequences.

This clonotype was picked up a small number of times. Its target is not known. The receptor's source is a newborn girl in good health. V gene TRBV20-1 combines with J gene TRBJ2-6; TRBD1 matches at 7 bases. The sample comprised cord blood. CDR3 sequence: CSAVGDSSSGANVLTF. DNA of the CDR3: TGCAGTGCTGTTGGGGACAGCTCCTCTGGGGCCAACGTCCTGACTTTC.